The entry below describes one T cell receptor beta chain. Described time point: neoterminal ileum biopsy at postoperative endoscopy, about 6 months after surgery. Per germline, CDR1 KGHSH and CDR2 LQKENI. Between the trimmed V and J ends, which lost 6 bases and 3 bases, there was a span of 11 bases. The CDR3 is 13 amino acids. The data derive from a study of T cell repertoires in ileal Crohn's disease. The repertoire was sequenced with immunoSEQ multiplex PCR; TCRdb's copy has only in-frame clones and lacks some. The sample has roughly 9,200 clones; approximately 79% are singletons. Sequencing input: ileal tissue. The source of this sequence is an adult with Crohn's disease. This chain connects TRBV18 to TRBJ2-5; D not resolved. This CDR3 is CASSRGQKETQYF. The CDR3 nucleotides are TGTGCCAGCTCCCGCGGCCAAAAAGAGACCCAGTACTTC. The entire variable domain, with the rest obtained from reference TRBV18 and TRBJ2-5, is as follows: NAGVMQNPRHLVRRRGQEARLRCSPMKGHSHVYWYRQLPEEGLKFMVYLQKENIIDESGMPKERFSAEFPKEGPSILRIQQVVRGDSAAYFCASSRGQKETQYFGPGTRLLVL.